This T cell receptor beta chain was observed in a study of T cells in Graves' hyperthyroidism and ophthalmopathy. Study-wide findings and caveats: The model foresaw ophthalmopathy a median roughly 6 months prior to onset. Classification by a 13 V-J model distinguished ophthalmopathy from stable hyperthyroidism.

This clonotype has at least ten counts. The antigen is not known. Amplified regions were TCR beta CDR3 sequences from RNA transcripts. During a first-round RT-PCR of the TCR CDR3, the HTBI primer set was used. TCRdb itself ran the multiplex PCR reads through MiXCR, one entry per CDR3 protein. Of more than 500,000 distinct CDR3 sequences listed, about 16% are singletons. Enrolled ophthalmopathy patients presented with a Clinical Activity Score of at least 3, a NOSPECS grade of at least 4, and disease duration under 3 months. From germline, CDR1 is DFQATT and CDR2 SNEGSKA (reference sequence). CDR3 size: 17 residues. Trimming left V 1 base short and J 1 base short, with 17 bases between.

The sequenced sample was blood. This sequence originates from a woman younger than 45 with Graves' ophthalmopathy. The V gene is TRBV20-1, the J gene TRBJ2-1; TRBD2 might be the D (6 bases). CDR3 region: CSARVSPVRGSYNEQFF. CDR3 DNA sequence: TGCAGTGCTAGAGTGTCCCCCGTTCGGGGGTCCTACAATGAGCAGTTCTTC.